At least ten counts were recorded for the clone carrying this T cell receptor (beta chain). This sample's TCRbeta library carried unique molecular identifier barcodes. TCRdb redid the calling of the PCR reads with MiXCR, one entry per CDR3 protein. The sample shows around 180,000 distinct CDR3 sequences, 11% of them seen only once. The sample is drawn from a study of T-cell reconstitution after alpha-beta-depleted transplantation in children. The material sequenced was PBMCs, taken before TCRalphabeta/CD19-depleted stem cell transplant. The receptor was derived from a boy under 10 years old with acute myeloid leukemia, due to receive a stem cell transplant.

In DNA, the CDR3 is TGCAGTGTTACCGGGACAGGGGGCTTGTGGCAAGAGACCCAGTACTTC. Amino acid sequence: CSVTGTGGLWQETQYF. The rearrangement joins TRBV20-1 to TRBJ2-5, with 12 bases identical to TRBD1. The CDR3 has 16 amino acids. Germline V gives CDR1 DFQATT, CDR2 SNEGSKA (reference sequence). The junction had 11 bases not matched to a gene; V was cut back by 7 bases and J by 2 bases.